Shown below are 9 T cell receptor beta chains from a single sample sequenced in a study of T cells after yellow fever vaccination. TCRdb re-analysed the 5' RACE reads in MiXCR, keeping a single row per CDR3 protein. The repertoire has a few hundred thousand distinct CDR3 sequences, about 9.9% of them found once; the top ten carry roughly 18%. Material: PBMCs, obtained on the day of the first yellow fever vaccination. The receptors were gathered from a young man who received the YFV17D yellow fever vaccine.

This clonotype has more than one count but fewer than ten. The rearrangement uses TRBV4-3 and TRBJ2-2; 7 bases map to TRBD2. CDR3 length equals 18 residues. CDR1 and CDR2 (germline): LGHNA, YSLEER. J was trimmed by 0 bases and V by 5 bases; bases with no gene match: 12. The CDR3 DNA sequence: TGCGCCAGCAGCTTCGCGGGTGGGCTAGCGGCGAACACCGGGGAGCTGTTTTTT. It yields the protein CASSFAGGLAANTGELFF.

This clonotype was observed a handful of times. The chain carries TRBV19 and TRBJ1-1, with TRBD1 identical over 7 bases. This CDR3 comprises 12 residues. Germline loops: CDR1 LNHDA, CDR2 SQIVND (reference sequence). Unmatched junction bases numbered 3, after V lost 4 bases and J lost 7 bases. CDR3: CASSTGGLEAFF. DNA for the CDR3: TGTGCCAGTAGTACAGGGGGGCTTGAAGCTTTCTTT.

The CDR3 DNA reads as TGTGCCAGCGCCCCCGGGGCGACAGATACGCAGTATTTT. It yields the protein CASAPGATDTQYF. This chain links TRBV11-3 with TRBJ2-3; either TRBD1 or TRBD2 may fit D (5 bases each). Between the trimmed V and J ends, which lost 8 bases and 3 bases, there was a span of 12 bases. This CDR3 is 13 amino acids long. Germline V gene sequence: CDR1 SGHNT, CDR2 YENEEA.

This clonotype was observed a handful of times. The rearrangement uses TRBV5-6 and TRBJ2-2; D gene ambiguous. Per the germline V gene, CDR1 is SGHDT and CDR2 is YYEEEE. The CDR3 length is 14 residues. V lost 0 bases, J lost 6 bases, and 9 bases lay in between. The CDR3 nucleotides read TGTGCCAGCAGCTTGGCTCGCTGGCCCGGGGAGCTGTTTTTT. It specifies CASSLARWPGELFF.

The CDR3 protein is CSARKGGGGYEQYF. The CDR3 DNA sequence: TGCAGTGCTAGAAAGGGCGGGGGGGGCTACGAGCAGTACTTC. The chain uses TRBV20-1 and TRBJ2-7; 9 positions agree with TRBD2. The germline CDR1 and CDR2 sequences are DFQATT and SNEGSKA (reference sequence). V was pared by 2 bases and J by 3 bases, with 5 bases of the junction left unmatched. There are 14 residues in the CDR3.

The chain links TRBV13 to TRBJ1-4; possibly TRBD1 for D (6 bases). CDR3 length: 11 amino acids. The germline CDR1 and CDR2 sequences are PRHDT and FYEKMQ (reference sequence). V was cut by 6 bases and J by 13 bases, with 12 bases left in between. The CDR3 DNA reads TGTGCCAGCAGTCTGGACAGTCGACTGTTTTTT. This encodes CASSLDSRLFF.

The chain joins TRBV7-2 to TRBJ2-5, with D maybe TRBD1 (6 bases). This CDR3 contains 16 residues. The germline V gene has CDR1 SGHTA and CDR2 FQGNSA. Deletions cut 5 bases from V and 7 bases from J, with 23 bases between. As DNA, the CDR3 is TGTGCCAGCAGCCCCCAGACAGGCCTGAGGGTGGGGACCCAGTACTTC. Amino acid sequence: CASSPQTGLRVGTQYF.

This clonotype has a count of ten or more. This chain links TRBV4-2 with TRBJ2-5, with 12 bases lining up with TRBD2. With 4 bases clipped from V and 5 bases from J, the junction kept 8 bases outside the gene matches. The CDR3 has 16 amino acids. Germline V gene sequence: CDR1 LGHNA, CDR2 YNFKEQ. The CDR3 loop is CASSRSSGGAEETQYF. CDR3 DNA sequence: TGTGCCAGCAGCCGATCTAGCGGGGGGGCCGAGGAGACCCAGTACTTC.

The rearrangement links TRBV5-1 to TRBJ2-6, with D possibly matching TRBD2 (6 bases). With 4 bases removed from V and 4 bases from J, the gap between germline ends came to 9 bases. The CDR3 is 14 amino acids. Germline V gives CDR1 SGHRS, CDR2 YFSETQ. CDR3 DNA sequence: TGCGCCAGCAGCCTACGGGGGGGGGCCAACGTCCTGACTTTC. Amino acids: CASSLRGGANVLTF.